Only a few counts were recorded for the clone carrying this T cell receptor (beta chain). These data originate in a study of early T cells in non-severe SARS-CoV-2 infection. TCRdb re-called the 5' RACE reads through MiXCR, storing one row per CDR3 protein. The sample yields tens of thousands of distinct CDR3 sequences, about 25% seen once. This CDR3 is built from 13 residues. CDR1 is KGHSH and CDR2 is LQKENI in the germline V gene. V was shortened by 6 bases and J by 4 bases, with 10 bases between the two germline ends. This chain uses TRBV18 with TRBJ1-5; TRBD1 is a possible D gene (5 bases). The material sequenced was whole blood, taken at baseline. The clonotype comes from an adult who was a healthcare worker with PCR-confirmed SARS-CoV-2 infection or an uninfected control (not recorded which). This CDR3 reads CASSPAGNQPQHF. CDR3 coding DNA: TGTGCCAGCTCCCCGGCAGGGAATCAGCCCCAGCATTTT. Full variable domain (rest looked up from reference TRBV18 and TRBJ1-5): NAGVMQNPRHLVRRRGQEARLRCSPMKGHSHVYWYRQLPEEGLKFMVYLQKENIIDESGMPKERFSAEFPKEGPSILRIQQVVRGDSAAYFCASSPAGNQPQHFGDGTRLSIL.